This TCR beta chain appears in the sequencing data of a study of Graves' ophthalmopathy and Graves' hyperthyroidism. The trim removed 5 bases at V and 12 bases at J, leaving 8 bases unmatched. Germline V gene data show CDR1 as SEHNR and CDR2 as FQNEAQ (reference sequence). The CDR3 sequence is 13 residues long. For repertoire sequencing, the TCR beta CDR3 regions were amplified from RNA transcripts. Investigators did first-round RT-PCR with HTBI primers, then second-round multiplex PCR. Using its own MiXCR run on the multiplex PCR reads, TCRdb lists one record per CDR3 protein. The profile shows approximately 1.2 million distinct CDR3 sequences, roughly 35% of them singletons. Patients in the hyperthyroidism group, adults aged 18 to 65, were newly diagnosed, under 2 months' duration.

This TCR was sampled from an adult man with Graves' hyperthyroidism. The V and J genes are TRBV7-9 and TRBJ2-2; 8 bases are a match to TRBD1. The sequencing sample was made of peripheral blood or thyroid tissue (not recorded which). The CDR3 bases are TGTGCCAGCAGCCAGGGGGCGACACTGAAGCTGTTTTTT. It translates to CASSQGATLKLFF.